Listed here is a single T cell receptor beta chain. Its target is not known. The data originate from a study of glioma-infiltrating T cells. The iRepertoire nested amplicon-rescue multiplex PCR amplified TCR alpha and beta CDR3s from RNA. TCRdb recomputed calls from the multiplex PCR reads with MiXCR, one row per CDR3 protein. Among more than 350,000 distinct CDR3 sequences listed, 41% were seen once. Findings of the study overall: Signature shared blood CDR3 motifs were enriched in low-divergence and depleted in high-divergence patients. Tissue-blood divergence was below expectation in non-neoplastic patients, above in gliomas. CDR3 overlap between tissue and blood was very small.

The CDR3 totals 13 residues. The V and J ends lost 5 bases and 4 bases respectively, with 11 bases between them. Germline CDR1 is MDHEN and CDR2 is SYDVKM. This receptor was identified in a human donor with low-grade glioma or glioblastoma, undergoing nonglioma brain surgery, or in good health (not recorded which). Sequencing used glioma tissue, nonneoplastic brain tissue, or PBMCs (not recorded which). V and J are TRBV28 and TRBJ2-5; D remains unclear. The CDR3 region is CASSPWAGETQYF. In DNA, the CDR3 is TGTGCCAGCAGTCCATGGGCAGGAGAGACCCAGTACTTC.